This record covers a single TCR beta chain. This entry is derived from a study of T-cell memory formation after mild COVID-19. Per germline, CDR1 LGHDT and CDR2 YNNKEL (reference sequence). The CDR3 is 15 amino acids. Trimming pared 0 bases from V and 11 bases from J, leaving 17 bases between. The authors produced TCR alpha and TCR beta cDNA libraries with sample barcodes and UMIs by 5'RACE using constant-segment primers. TCRdb used MiXCR to reprocess the 5' RACE reads, holding one entry per CDR3 protein. The sample carries about 180,000 distinct CDR3 sequences, roughly 18% recorded once. Sequencing input: PBMCs or a T cell subset sorted from them (not recorded which). This TCR was sampled from a man between 18 and 29 years old who had mild COVID-19 (a few samples of this study predate the infection). Cell type and time point are not known. The chain couples TRBV3-1 to TRBJ2-1, with a possible D match to TRBD2 (6 bases). CDR3 bases: TGTGCCAGCAGCCAAGATCAGGTCGGGGACTTCAAGCAGTTCTTC. Translating it yields CASSQDQVGDFKQFF.